A single sample is the source of the 8 T cell receptor beta chains below, sequenced in a study of pediatric ulcerative colitis. Data came from immunoSEQ multiplex PCR; TCRdb stores just in-frame clones and leaves some out. The repertoire holds 60,000 or so clones, with over 65% as singletons. Material for sequencing was blood. Source of these receptors: a boy younger than 18 with moderate ulcerative colitis.

The J gene is TRBJ2-5, the V gene TRBV7-9; 11 bases fit TRBD2. CDR1 and CDR2 (germline): SEHNR, FQNEAQ (reference sequence). The trim removed 2 bases at V and 4 bases at J, leaving 9 bases unmatched. CDR3 length: 17 amino acids. This chain's CDR3 is CASSLIITSGRRETQYF. In nucleotides, the CDR3 is TGTGCCAGCAGCTTAATCATCACTAGCGGGAGACGAGAGACCCAGTACTTC.

The genes are TRBV15 and TRBJ1-4, with a tentative D call TRBD1 (6 bases). The CDR3 covers 17 residues. Deletions cut 8 bases from V and 0 bases from J, with 19 bases between. The germline gives CDR1 LNHNV, CDR2 YYDKDF (reference sequence). CDR3 bases: TGTGCCACCGCCCTTTCAGGGGCTGTTCCAACTAATGAAAAACTGTTTTTT. It yields the protein CATALSGAVPTNEKLFF.

The chain recombines TRBV7-7 with TRBJ2-7, with 11 bases aligning to TRBD2. The CDR3 consists of 15 residues. Germline lookup yields CDR1 SSHAT and CDR2 FNYEAQ (reference sequence). Germline trimming cut 5 bases from V and 1 base from J; bases unmatched to any gene: 4. The DNA for the CDR3 is TGTGCCAGCAGCCCGCTAGCGGGAGGATCCTACGAGCAGTACTTC. This gives the protein CASSPLAGGSYEQYF.

The chain uses TRBV2 and TRBJ2-7; no clear D gene. There are 13 residues in the CDR3. With 7 bases removed from V and 4 bases from J, the gap between germline ends came to 14 bases. CDR1 and CDR2 (germline): SNHLY, FYNNEI. CDR3 residues: CASIPGRPYEQYF. CDR3 coding DNA: TGTGCCAGCATTCCTGGTCGACCGTACGAGCAGTACTTC.

This clone was observed a few times. Other DNA sequences in this specimen translate into the identical CDR3. The chain carries TRBV5-4 and TRBJ1-1; D is ambiguous. The CDR3 extends over 11 amino acids. Between the trimmed V and J ends, which lost 4 bases and 0 bases, there was a span of 1 base. Germline loops: CDR1 SGHNT, CDR2 YYREEE (reference sequence). Here the CDR3 reads CASSLNTEAFF. The CDR3 nucleotides read TGTGCCAGCAGCCTGAACACTGAAGCTTTCTTT.

The chain recombines TRBV7-2 with TRBJ2-3; 7 bases agree with TRBD1. Losses at the gene ends were 1 base for V and 1 base for J; bases not matched to a gene: 5. This CDR3 region has 16 residues. Per the germline V gene, CDR1 is SGHTA and CDR2 is FQGNSA. The CDR3 reads CASSLVVGGGTDTQYF. CDR3 nucleotide sequence: TGTGCCAGCAGCTTAGTCGTAGGGGGCGGCACAGATACGCAGTATTTT.

The V call is TRBV19, the J call TRBJ1-5; 8 bases match TRBD1. This CDR3 comprises 14 residues. Trimming at V came to 4 bases and at J to 2 bases, leaving 1 base not matched to a gene. CDR1 is LNHDA and CDR2 is SQIVND in the germline V gene (reference sequence). CDR3 in amino acids: CASSRGQGNQPQHF. CDR3 coding DNA: TGTGCCAGTAGTAGGGGACAGGGCAATCAGCCCCAGCATTTT.

This clone was recorded only once. CDR3 residues: CASSVLQGHSSGNTIYF. In nucleotides, the CDR3 is TGTGCCAGCAGCGTACTACAGGGGCACTCCTCTGGAAACACCATATATTTT. This chain uses TRBV5-5 with TRBJ1-3; TRBD1 matches 7 bases. In germline, CDR1 is SGHKS, CDR2 YYEKEE (reference sequence). The length of the CDR3 is 17 residues. J was trimmed by 0 bases and V by 4 bases; bases with no gene match: 10.